This T cell receptor beta chain emerged from a study of CD8 T cells in ankylosing spondylitis. From the 5' RACE reads, TCRdb called clonotypes with MiXCR, one entry per CDR3 protein. The sample holds more than 35,000 distinct CDR3 sequences, 6% seen once. This clonotype was recorded at least ten times. Sequencing used blood, either unsorted or a sorted T cell fraction (not recorded which). This TCR derives from a male donor with ankylosing spondylitis or in good health (not recorded which).

CDR3: CASSRQQETQYF. CDR3 in DNA: TGTGCCAGCAGCCGCCAGCAAGAGACCCAGTACTTC. The V and J genes are TRBV3-1 and TRBJ2-5; D not resolved. The germline gives CDR1 LGHDT, CDR2 YNNKEL (reference sequence). The length of the CDR3 is 12 residues. Trimming took off 4 bases at V and 2 bases at J, with 5 bases between the two ends.